The T cell receptor (beta chain) described here comes from a study of shared clonotypes between healthy human individuals. Per the authors' pipeline: Filtering differed because ImmunoSEQ produced junction-only sequences that carried no quality scores. Here immunoSEQ multiplex PCR was the method, and the copy in TCRdb shows in-frame clones only, minus some. V, J and clone size derive from that table, while D and trimming were established from the DNA sequence. The sample holds about 2 million clones, about 94% seen once. Per the germline V gene, CDR1 is SNHLY and CDR2 is FYNNEI. The CDR3 runs to 17 residues. J gave up 1 base and V 2 bases, and 10 bases lay outside the gene matches. Terminally differentiated effector memory CD45RA+ cells were excluded by CCR7 positive selection of CD45RO-negative cells.

What was sequenced was naive CD8+ T cells sorted from blood. The TCR sequence derives from a man aged 18 to 35 in good health. This chain links TRBV2 with TRBJ1-1, with 7 bases aligning to TRBD1. CDR3 bases: TGTGCCAGCAGTGAACCGATAGGGGGCGCGAGGAACACTGAAGCTTTCTTT. It is translated as CASSEPIGGARNTEAFF.